The 16 T cell receptor beta chains reported below all come from one sample, sequenced in a study of T cell responses to AZD1222 COVID-19 vaccine. Repertoires were generated with immunoSEQ multiplex PCR, while TCRdb's copy carries only in-frame clones and drops some. The table records roughly 120,000 clones, around 88% of them present only once. Material: peripheral blood, obtained 28 days after the second AZD1222 dose. The receptor source for this set is an adult who received the AZD1222 COVID-19 vaccine.

This clone was observed once. This chain uses TRBV6-5 with TRBJ2-5; D might be TRBD1 (6 bases). Germline assignment: CDR1 MNHEY and CDR2 SVGAGI. The CDR3 spans 13 residues. Deletions cut 2 bases from V and 3 bases from J, with 7 bases between. CDR3 DNA: TGTGCCAGCAGTTACAACAGGGAAGAGACCCAGTACTTC. As protein: CASSYNREETQYF.

This clone was counted between two and nine times. This chain joins TRBV3-1 (or the pseudogene TRBV3-2) and TRBJ1-3, with no clear D. Trimming took off 0 bases at V and 0 bases at J, with 9 bases between the two ends. The germline CDR1 and CDR2 sequences are LGHDT and YNNKEL (reference sequence). The CDR3 loop spans 16 amino acids. The CDR3 reads CASSQDSSFSGNTIYF. CDR3 nucleotide sequence: TGTGCCAGCAGCCAAGACAGTTCTTTCTCTGGAAACACCATATATTTT.

This rearrangement joins TRBV6-5 to TRBJ1-1, with 11 bases fitting TRBD1. J was trimmed by 4 bases and V by 6 bases; bases with no gene match: 4. Per the germline V gene, CDR1 is MNHEY and CDR2 is SVGAGI. This CDR3 contains 14 residues. CDR3 amino acids: CASSGTGGFTEAFF. For the CDR3, the DNA is TGTGCCAGCAGCGGGACAGGGGGTTTCACTGAAGCTTTCTTT.

This chain joins TRBV6-2 or TRBV6-3 and TRBJ1-6; D is uncertain. Germline V gives CDR1 MNHEY, CDR2 SVGEGT. V was clipped by 3 bases and J by 10 bases, with 7 bases between them. The length of the CDR3 is 12 residues. CDR3 residues: CASSYDGSPLHF. The DNA for the CDR3 is TGTGCCAGCAGTTATGATGGATCACCCCTCCACTTT.

J is TRBJ2-1 and V is TRBV2, with D unclear. Trimming stripped 3 bases from V and 0 bases from J, with 9 bases between. The CDR3 contains 15 residues. Germline V lookup: CDR1 SNHLY, CDR2 FYNNEI. The DNA for the CDR3 is TGTGCCAGCAGTGATCGGCAGGCCTCCTACAATGAGCAGTTCTTC. This gives the protein CASSDRQASYNEQFF.

This clone was recorded once. The chain couples TRBV10-3 to TRBJ2-3; 7 bases are shared with TRBD1. In germline, CDR1 is ENHRY, CDR2 SYGVKD. CDR3 length equals 14 residues. The junction had 7 bases not matched to a gene; V was cut back by 10 bases and J by 0 bases. The CDR3 DNA sequence: TGTGCCAGCTTACAGGGGACAAGCACAGATACGCAGTATTTT. It specifies CASLQGTSTDTQYF.

V and J are TRBV5-1 and TRBJ2-1, with D possibly being TRBD1 (5 bases). Per germline, CDR1 SGHRS and CDR2 YFSETQ. The germline V and J ends were trimmed by 5 bases and 0 bases, with 12 bases remaining between them. This CDR3 has 15 residues. CDR3 DNA sequence: TGCGCCAGCAGGGCCGACAGAAGCTCCTACAATGAGCAGTTCTTC. Its translation: CASRADRSSYNEQFF.

The table lists this clone with a few counts. The same CDR3 also results from other DNA sequences found in this sample. The chain combines TRBV18 with TRBJ1-6; unclear D gene. The CDR3 extends over 14 amino acids. Germline loops: CDR1 KGHSH, CDR2 LQKENI. V lost 4 bases and J lost 7, with 11 bases in between. The CDR3 loop is CASSHGTGNSPLHF. The CDR3 nucleotides are TGTGCCAGCTCACATGGAACGGGGAATTCACCCCTCCACTTT.

The J gene is TRBJ2-2, the V gene TRBV10-3, with D possibly matching TRBD1 (5 bases). Germline CDR1 reads ENHRY; CDR2 reads SYGVKD. CDR3 length: 16 residues. V was pared by 2 bases and J by 2 bases, with 12 bases between. The CDR3 region is CAISEGAYRNTGELFF. CDR3 coding DNA: TGTGCCATCAGTGAGGGGGCCTACCGAAACACCGGGGAGCTGTTTTTT.

The chain employs TRBV2 and TRBJ1-2, with D possibly TRBD1 on 6 matching bases. The CDR3 consists of 12 residues. Germline lookup yields CDR1 SNHLY and CDR2 FYNNEI. V was cut by 5 bases and J by 8 bases, with 12 bases left in between. CDR3 region: CASSPIGGGYTF. CDR3 DNA sequence: TGTGCCAGCAGTCCTATAGGGGGAGGCTACACCTTC.

The rearrangement links TRBV14 to TRBJ1-1; D uncertain. V gave up 2 bases and J gave up 6 bases, with 13 bases separating them. The germline CDR1 and CDR2 sequences are SGHDN and FVKESK. The CDR3 covers 14 residues. CDR3 bases: TGTGCCAGCAGCCAATTCATGGGGAGGGCTGAAGCTTTCTTT. This codes for CASSQFMGRAEAFF.

The chain carries TRBV12-3 or TRBV12-4 and TRBJ1-2, with 7 positions matching TRBD1. J gave up 8 bases and V 6 bases, and 9 bases lay outside the gene matches. This CDR3 contains 13 residues. The CDR3, as DNA: TGTGCCAGCAGCCCTGACAGGGAGAGGGGCTACACCTTC. Its translation is CASSPDRERGYTF.

The sample holds a few counts of this clone. The V gene is TRBV19, the J gene TRBJ1-2, with D unresolved. Germline CDR1 LNHDA, CDR2 SQIVND (reference sequence). Trimming pared 6 bases from V and 7 bases from J, leaving 12 bases between. The CDR3 is made up of 12 amino acids. The CDR3 sequence: CASRFSWGGYTF. The CDR3 DNA is TGTGCCAGTAGATTCTCCTGGGGTGGCTACACCTTC.

The chain has TRBV7-2 and TRBJ2-1; D uncertain. Germline loops: CDR1 SGHTA, CDR2 FQGNSA. The V gene lost 0 bases and the J gene lost 0 bases, with 6 bases spanning the gap. The CDR3 contains 15 residues. Here the CDR3 DNA reads TGTGCCAGCAGCTTAGCTCTAAGCTCCTACAATGAGCAGTTCTTC. Its protein is CASSLALSSYNEQFF.

The rearrangement joins TRBV13 to TRBJ1-1, with D tentatively TRBD1 (5 bases). The CDR3 is made up of 15 amino acids. Trimming took 4 bases from V and 0 from J, leaving 12 bases between them. Germline loops: CDR1 PRHDT, CDR2 FYEKMQ (reference sequence). CDR3 nucleotide sequence: TGTGCCAGCAGCTCTTGGGGGGGACTGAACACTGAAGCTTTCTTT. It translates to CASSSWGGLNTEAFF.

The chain uses TRBV29-1 and TRBJ1-2; 7 positions agree with TRBD1. The trim removed 0 bases at V and 7 bases at J, leaving 2 bases unmatched. This CDR3 comprises 12 residues. In germline, CDR1 is SQVTM, CDR2 ANQGSEA. The CDR3 sequence: CSVEDQGGGYTF. As DNA, the CDR3 is TGCAGCGTTGAAGATCAGGGGGGTGGCTACACCTTC.